The sequence of this T cell receptor beta chain was determined in a study of T cells expressing NK-cell markers. From the 5' RACE reads, TCRdb lists one entry per CDR3 protein and no DNA. Recorded for this sample: over 150,000 distinct CDR3 sequences. Germline-derived CDR1 and CDR2 are SGHRS and YFSETQ. The CDR3 is made up of 14 amino acids. The sequenced material came from blood T cells: a sorted CD56 or NKG2C T cell subset, CD4+ or CD8+ T cells, or bulk PBMC T cells (not recorded which). The sequence was collected from a woman in her fifties or sixties in good health. The chain uses TRBV5-1 and TRBJ2-1; TCRdb indicates TRBD2, and absent DNA this call remains unverified. The CDR3 protein is CASDISGSINEQFF.